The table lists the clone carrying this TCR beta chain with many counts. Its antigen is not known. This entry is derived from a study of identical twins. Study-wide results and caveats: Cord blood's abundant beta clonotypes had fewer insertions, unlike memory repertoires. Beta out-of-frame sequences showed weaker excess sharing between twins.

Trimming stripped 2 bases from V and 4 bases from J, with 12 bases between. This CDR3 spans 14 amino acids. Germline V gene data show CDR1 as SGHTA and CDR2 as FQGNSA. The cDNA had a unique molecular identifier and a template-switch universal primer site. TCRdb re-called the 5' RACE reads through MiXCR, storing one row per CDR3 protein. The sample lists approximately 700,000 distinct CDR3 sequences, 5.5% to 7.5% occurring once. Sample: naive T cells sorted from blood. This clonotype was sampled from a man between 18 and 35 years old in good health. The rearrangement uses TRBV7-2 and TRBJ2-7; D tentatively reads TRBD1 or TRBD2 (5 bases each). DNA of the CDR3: TGTGCCAGCAGCTTACAGGGACCTACTTACGAGCAGTACTTC. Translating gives CASSLQGPTYEQYF.